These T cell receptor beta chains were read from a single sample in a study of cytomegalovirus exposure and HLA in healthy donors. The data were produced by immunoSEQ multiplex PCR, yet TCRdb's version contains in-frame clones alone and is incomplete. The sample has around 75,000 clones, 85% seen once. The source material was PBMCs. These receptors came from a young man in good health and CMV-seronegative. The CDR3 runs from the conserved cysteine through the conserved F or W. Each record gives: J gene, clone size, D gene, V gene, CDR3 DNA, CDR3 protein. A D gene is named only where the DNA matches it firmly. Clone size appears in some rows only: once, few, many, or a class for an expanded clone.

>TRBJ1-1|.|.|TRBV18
TGTGCCAGCTCAAACAGGGAAATACTCTCTGAAGCTTTCTTT
CASSNREILSEAFF
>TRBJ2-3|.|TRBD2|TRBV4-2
TGTGCCAGCAGCCAAGCCGGGACTAGGGTCACAGATACGCAGTATTTT
CASSQAGTRVTDTQYF
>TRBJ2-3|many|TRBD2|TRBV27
TGTGCCAGCAGTTTAGCGGGGGGTACAGATACGCAGTATTTT
CASSLAGGTDTQYF
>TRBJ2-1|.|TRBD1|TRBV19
TGTGCCAGTAGTCCGGGACAGGGTTCCTACAATGAGCAGTTCTTC
CASSPGQGSYNEQFF
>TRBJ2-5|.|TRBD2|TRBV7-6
TGTGCCAGCAGCCGTTTTTTGGGGGAGCGGGGAGAGCGGGAGACCCAGTACTTC
CASSRFLGERGERETQYF
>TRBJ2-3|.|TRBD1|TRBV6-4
TGTGCCAGCAGTCTGCAGGGGGGCACAGATACGCAGTATTTT
CASSLQGGTDTQYF
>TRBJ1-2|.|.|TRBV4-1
TGCGCCAGCAGCCAAAGATATACTGACAGGCGGGGGGATAGGGGTGGCTACACCTTC
CASSQRYTDRRGDRGGYTF
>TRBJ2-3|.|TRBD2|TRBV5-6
TGTGCCAGCAGCTTGGTTGGTCTAGCGGGGGGGATCACAGATACGCAGTATTTT
CASSLVGLAGGITDTQYF
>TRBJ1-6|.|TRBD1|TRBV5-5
TGTGCCAGCAGGGAGGGACAGAGCAATTCACCCCTCCACTTT
CASREGQSNSPLHF
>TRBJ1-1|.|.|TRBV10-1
TGCGCCATCCCCTTGTCGGACACCGCAAGTGCAATCTTGAACACTGAAGCTTTCTTT
CAIPLSDTASAILNTEAFF
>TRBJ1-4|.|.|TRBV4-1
TGCGCCAGCAGCCGGGGAACCAGACAGCCCCTAATGAAAGGACTGTTTTTT
CASSRGTRQPLMKGLFF
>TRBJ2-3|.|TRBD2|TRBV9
TGTGCCAGCAGCGCGTATAGCGGGGGTATAGATACGCAGTATTTT
CASSAYSGGIDTQYF
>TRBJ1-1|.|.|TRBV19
TGTGCCAGTAGTGGCAGGCCGAACACTGAAGCTTTCTTT
CASSGRPNTEAFF
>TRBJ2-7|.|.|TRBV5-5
TGTGCCAGCAGCCTAGGACCCGGGAACCAATACGAGCAGTACTTC
CASSLGPGNQYEQYF
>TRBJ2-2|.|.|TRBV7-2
TGTGCCAGCAGCTTATCAGGGCTCACCGGGGAGCTGTTTTTT
CASSLSGLTGELFF
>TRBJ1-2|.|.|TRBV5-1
TGCGCCAGCAGCTCCGGACAGACGGCCACTAACTATGGCTACACCTTC
CASSSGQTATNYGYTF
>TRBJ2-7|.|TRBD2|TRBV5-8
TGTGCCAGCAGCATAGGGGCGGGGGTTATCTACGAGCAGTACTTC
CASSIGAGVIYEQYF
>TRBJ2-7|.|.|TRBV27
TGTGCCAGCAGTTTTTACAGTTCCGACGAGCAGTACTTC
CASSFYSSDEQYF
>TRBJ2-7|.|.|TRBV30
TGTGCCTGGAGTGTGGGGGGACCCTACGAGCAGTACTTC
CAWSVGGPYEQYF
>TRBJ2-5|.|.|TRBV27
TGTGCCAGCAGTTTAATTACAGGGTCAGAGACCCAGTACTTC
CASSLITGSETQYF
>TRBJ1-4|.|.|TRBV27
TGTGCCAGCGGCGAGGTTGCAACTAATGAAAAACTGTTTTTT
CASGEVATNEKLFF
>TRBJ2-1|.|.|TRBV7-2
TGTGCCAGCAGCTTATGGGCAGGGGCGAACTACAATGAGCAGTTCTTC
CASSLWAGANYNEQFF
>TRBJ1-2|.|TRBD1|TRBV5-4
TGTGCCAGCAACAGAGGACAGGGAACCACTAACTATGGCTACACCTTC
CASNRGQGTTNYGYTF
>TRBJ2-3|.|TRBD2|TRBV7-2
TGTGCCAGCAGCAGATATAGCGGGGGATCTGACTCAGATACGCAGTATTTT
CASSRYSGGSDSDTQYF
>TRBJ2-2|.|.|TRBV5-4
TGTGCCAGCAGCTTGACGGACACCGGGGAGCTGTTTTTT
CASSLTDTGELFF
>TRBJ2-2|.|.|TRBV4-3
TGCGCCAGCAGCCAGGGTTCGGGTGTCAGCGGGGAGCTGTTTTTT
CASSQGSGVSGELFF
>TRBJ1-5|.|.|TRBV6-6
TGTGCCAGCAGTTACTTGAGTCAGCCCCAGCATTTT
CASSYLSQPQHF
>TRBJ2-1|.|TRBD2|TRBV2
TGTGCCAGCATACCTAGCGGTTCCTACAATGAGCAGTTCTTC
CASIPSGSYNEQFF
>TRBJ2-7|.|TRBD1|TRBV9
TGTGCCAGCAGCGGGAGGGGGACAGGACTCTACGAGCAGTACTTC
CASSGRGTGLYEQYF
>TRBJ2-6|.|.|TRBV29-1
TGCAGCATCGCTAGCTCTGGGGCCAACGTCCTGACTTTC
CSIASSGANVLTF
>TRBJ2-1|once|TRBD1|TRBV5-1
TGCGCCAGCAGCTTGGCCCGGACAGGGGTGATGAATGAGCAGTTCTTC
CASSLARTGVMNEQFF
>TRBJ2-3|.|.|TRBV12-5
TGTGCTAGTGGTTTGGCGAGACTAGAGAGCACAGATACGCAGTATTTT
CASGLARLESTDTQYF
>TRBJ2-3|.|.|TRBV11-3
TGTGCCAGCAGCTTAGCCCCTAGTTCAGATACGCAGTATTTT
CASSLAPSSDTQYF
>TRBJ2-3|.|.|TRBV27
TGTGCCAGCAGTTCGTACAGGGCCGGTTCAGTCACAGATACGCAGTATTTT
CASSSYRAGSVTDTQYF
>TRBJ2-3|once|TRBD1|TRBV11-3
TGTGCCAGCAGCTTAGGGGACAGTTATACGCAGTATTTT
CASSLGDSYTQYF
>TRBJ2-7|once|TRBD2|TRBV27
TGTGCCAGCCTGGAAGCCCCGGGGGGTGGCGAGCAGTACTTC
CASLEAPGGGEQYF
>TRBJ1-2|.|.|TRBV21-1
TGTGCCAGCAGCCCTGGGAGGGCCTGCTACACCTTC
CASSPGRACYTF
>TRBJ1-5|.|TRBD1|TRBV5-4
TGTGCCAGCAGCTTGGGCGGACAGGGGCCTCAGCCCCAGCATTTT
CASSLGGQGPQPQHF
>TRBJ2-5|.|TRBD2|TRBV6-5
TGTGCCAGCATAGTAGCGGGAGGTCTGGAGACCCAGTACTTC
CASIVAGGLETQYF
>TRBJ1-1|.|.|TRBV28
TGTGCCAGCAGTTTACCTCAACTCGGAGCTTTCTTT
CASSLPQLGAFF
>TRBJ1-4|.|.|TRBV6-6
TGTGCCAGCAGTTACTCACAGGCAACTAATGAAAAACTGTTTTTT
CASSYSQATNEKLFF
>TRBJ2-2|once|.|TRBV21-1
TGTGCCAGCAGCTCCCGGGACAGGGTTTCCCCAAACACCGGGGAGCTGTTTTTT
CASSSRDRVSPNTGELFF
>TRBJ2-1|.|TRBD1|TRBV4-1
TGCGCCAGCAGCCATCCGGGACAGGTGCGGCATGAGCAGTTCTTC
CASSHPGQVRHEQFF
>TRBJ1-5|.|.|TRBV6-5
TGTGCCAGCAGTGCCGGTAATCAGCCCCAGCATTTT
CASSAGNQPQHF
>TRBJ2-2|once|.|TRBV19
TGTGCCAGTAGTATGCAGACTCAGGGCACCGGGGAGCTGTTTTTT
CASSMQTQGTGELFF
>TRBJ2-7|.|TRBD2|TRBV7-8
TGTGCCAGCAGAATACTGACTAGCGGAAAAACCTACGAGCAGTACTTC
CASRILTSGKTYEQYF
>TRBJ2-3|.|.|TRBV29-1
TGCAGCGTTCTGGGCGTAGGGGCGGACGGGAGTACAGATACGCAGTATTTT
CSVLGVGADGSTDTQYF
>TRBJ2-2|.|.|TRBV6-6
TGTGCCAGCAGTTACTCGAGTCCCACCGGGGAGCTGTTTTTT
CASSYSSPTGELFF
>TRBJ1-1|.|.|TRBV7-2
TGTGCCAGCAGCTTGACCAGGGACACCGAAGCTTTCTTT
CASSLTRDTEAFF
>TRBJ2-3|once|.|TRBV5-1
TGCGCCAGCAGCTTGACGGAGCGGGATACGCAGTATTTT
CASSLTERDTQYF
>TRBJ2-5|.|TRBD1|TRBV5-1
TGCGCCAGCAGCTTGGCCCGAGGGACAGAACAAGAGACCCAGTACTTC
CASSLARGTEQETQYF
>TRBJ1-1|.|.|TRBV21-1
TGTGCCAGCAAAATCGGGACACCTCACACTGAAGCTTTCTTT
CASKIGTPHTEAFF
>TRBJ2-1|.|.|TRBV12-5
TGTGCTAGTGGTTTAGCGGGTAGTGACAATGAGCAGTTCTTC
CASGLAGSDNEQFF
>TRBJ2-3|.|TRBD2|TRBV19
TGTGCCAGTAGGGAACTAGCGGGGAACCCAGTAGAGTATTTT
CASRELAGNPVEYF